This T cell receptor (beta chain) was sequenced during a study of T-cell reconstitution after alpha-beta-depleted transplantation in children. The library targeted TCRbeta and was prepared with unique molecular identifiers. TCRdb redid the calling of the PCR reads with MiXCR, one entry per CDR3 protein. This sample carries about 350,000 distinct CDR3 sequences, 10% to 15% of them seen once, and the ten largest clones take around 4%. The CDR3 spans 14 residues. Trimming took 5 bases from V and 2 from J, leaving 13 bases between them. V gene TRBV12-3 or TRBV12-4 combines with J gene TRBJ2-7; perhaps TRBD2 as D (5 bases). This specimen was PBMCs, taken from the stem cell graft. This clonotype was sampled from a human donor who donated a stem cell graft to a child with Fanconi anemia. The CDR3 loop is CASSAGVSAYEQYF. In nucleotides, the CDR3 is TGTGCCAGCAGTGCCGGGGTGTCGGCCTACGAGCAGTACTTC.